The text below deals with one TCR beta chain. The antigen is undetermined. This specimen comes from a study of vaccination effects on CD4 cells after COVID-19. Study-level information: Median timing of post-vaccine samples was 72 days after the second dose.

V shed 3 bases and J shed 6 bases, with 18 bases lying between them. The CDR3 is made up of 16 amino acids. Germline assignment: CDR1 SGHTA and CDR2 FQGNSA. Study conclusions and caveats: Long after vaccination, the clones induced by infection and by vaccine shrank markedly in size.

Produced via immunoSEQ multiplex PCR; TCRdb's table is partial and in-frame only. The table includes around 30,000 clones, 75% to 90% detected once. Expansion with viral peptide pools was applied to antigen-specific CD4+ T cells by the ViraFEST assay prior to sequencing. Around day 10 of culture, CD4+ T cells were separated out. As their vaccination, participants received two doses of either BNT162b2 or mRNA-1273. Each well held some 2.2 million PBMC cultured with 7.5 to 10 ug/ml peptides and about 10 IU/ml IL-2. The sequences come from CD4+ T cells from PBMCs cultured with SARS-CoV-2 spike peptides, collected after COVID-19 vaccination. The rearrangement links TRBV7-2 to TRBJ2-1; maybe TRBD2 (6 bases). The TCR sequence derives from a human donor who received a COVID-19 vaccine. Some clones in this sample may be carry-over from other donors' samples. The CDR3 sequence is CASSFYNGGRSNEQFF. DNA of the CDR3: TGTGCCAGCAGCTTTTATAACGGGGGACGGTCCAATGAGCAGTTCTTC.